Listed below are T cell receptor beta chains from one sample, sequenced in a study of regulatory T cells in long-lasting Graves disease. TCRdb itself ran the multiplex PCR reads through MiXCR, one entry per CDR3 protein. The sample contains 550,000 or so distinct CDR3 sequences, 9.5% to 15% of which appear only once. Separately, the same data were catalogued under a study of T cells in Graves' hyperthyroidism and ophthalmopathy.

This sample comprised peripheral blood mononuclear cells (PBMCs), obtained at new diagnosis, from a patient treated with antithyroid drugs. The origin of the receptors is a woman in her thirties with Graves disease. Each CDR3 is given with its conserved first and last residue. A D gene is named only where the DNA matches it firmly. Clone size is stated in some rows and not others, as once, few, many or a class when expanded.

DNA	CDR3	V	J	size	D
TGTGCCAGCAGCTTAGGTGCGCTGTCGGGGACACTTTATGGCTACACCTTC	CASSLGALSGTLYGYTF	TRBV7-9	TRBJ1-2	many	-
TGTGCCATCAGTGATTGGGCAGAGCAGTACTTC	CAISDWAEQYF	TRBV10-3	TRBJ2-7	few	-
TGTGCCAGCAAGAGGGCAGGACGCCCCGGGGAGCTGTTTTTT	CASKRAGRPGELFF	TRBV12-3/TRBV12-4	TRBJ2-2	many	-
TGTGCCAGCAAAGAGCGGGAGACCCAGTACTTC	CASKERETQYF	TRBV2	TRBJ2-5	many	-
TGTGCCACCAGCAGAGAAGGGACAGTGGAAAAACTGTTTTTT	CATSREGTVEKLFF	TRBV15	TRBJ1-4	many	TRBD1
TGTGCCAGCAGCAAACCGGGGGAGAACACAGATACGCAGTATTTT	CASSKPGENTDTQYF	TRBV11-3	TRBJ2-3	many	-
TGTGCCAGCAGCGCCACGGATCACGGGGCTTTCTTT	CASSATDHGAFF	TRBV9	TRBJ1-1	-	-
TGTGCCAGCAGCTCCTTACCCTTGGGGGCCGACACTGAAGCTTTCTTT	CASSSLPLGADTEAFF	TRBV11-1	TRBJ1-1	many	-
TGTGCCAGCAGCCCCCCGGGACAGAAGAATGAAAAACTGTTTTTT	CASSPPGQKNEKLFF	TRBV13	TRBJ1-4	-	TRBD1
TGTGCCAGCAGCTCGGGACAAGGGGGATCACCCCTCCACTTT	CASSSGQGGSPLHF	TRBV12-3/TRBV12-4	TRBJ1-6	many	-
TGTGCCAGCAGTAACAGGAGGAACACCGGGGAGCTGTTTTTT	CASSNRRNTGELFF	TRBV12-3/TRBV12-4	TRBJ2-2	many	-
TGTGCCTGGAGTGCAGAGGGGCTCGATGGCTACACCTTC	CAWSAEGLDGYTF	TRBV30	TRBJ1-2	many	-
TGTGCTTGCCGACAGACGAACTATGGCTACACCTTC	CACRQTNYGYTF	TRBV6-1	TRBJ1-2	-	-
TGTGCCAGCAGCTTAGACGGCAGTAGGATGCAGCCCCAGCATTTT	CASSLDGSRMQPQHF	TRBV11-2	TRBJ1-5	many	-
TGCAGTGCTAGATTGGACAGGTTGAACACTGAAGCTTTCTTT	CSARLDRLNTEAFF	TRBV20-1	TRBJ1-1	many	TRBD1
TGTGCCAGCAGTTCGGGACTAGCGGGAATTGGGGAGACCCAGTACTTC	CASSSGLAGIGETQYF	TRBV12-3/TRBV12-4	TRBJ2-5	many	TRBD2
TGTGCCAGCAGCGCCGGGGGACAGCCCAATCAGCCCCAGCATTTT	CASSAGGQPNQPQHF	TRBV11-2	TRBJ1-5	many	TRBD1
TGTGCCAGCAGCGTAGCAACCCAAACACTGAACACCGGGGAGCTGTTTTTT	CASSVATQTLNTGELFF	TRBV9	TRBJ2-2	-	-
TGTGCCAGCAGTTTACGGGTTTTATCGACTAGCGGGATACGGGTAGCCAAAAACATTCAGTACTTC	CASSLRVLSTSGIRVAKNIQYF	TRBV12-3/TRBV12-4	TRBJ2-4	many	TRBD2
TGTGCCTGGAGTGTAGGGACAGGGGGGAATCAGCCCCAGCATTTT	CAWSVGTGGNQPQHF	TRBV30	TRBJ1-5	many	TRBD1
TGTGCCAGCAGTAAGGACAGGCCGGCTGCTCCCTATGGCTACACCTTC	CASSKDRPAAPYGYTF	TRBV27	TRBJ1-2	-	TRBD1
TGTGCCAGCAGCGCGACAGGGCACACAGATACGCAGTATTTT	CASSATGHTDTQYF	TRBV6-1	TRBJ2-3	-	TRBD1
TGTGCCAGCAGCTTAGATGGGGGTGGAAGGGAGCAGTTCTTC	CASSLDGGGREQFF	TRBV7-2	TRBJ2-1	many	-
TGTGCCAGCAGCTTAGCCCCGACAGGGAAAGGCTACGAGCAGTACTTC	CASSLAPTGKGYEQYF	TRBV11-1	TRBJ2-7	many	TRBD1
TGTGCCAGCAGCTTGGACAGGAAGACTGAAGCTTTCTTT	CASSLDRKTEAFF	TRBV7-2	TRBJ1-1	many	TRBD1
TGCAGCGTGGGAAGGGCAAACAGAGCTTTCTTT	CSVGRANRAFF	TRBV29-1	TRBJ1-1	many	-
TGTGCCAGCAGCTACCGGGGGGGATCGCTGCGTGCCAACGTCCTGACTTTC	CASSYRGGSLRANVLTF	TRBV7-2	TRBJ2-6	few	TRBD2
TGTGCCATCAGCTTGACAGGGGGACTCTCCTACGAGCAGTACTTC	CAISLTGGLSYEQYF	TRBV10-3	TRBJ2-7	many	TRBD1
TGTGCCAGTAGTGGACGGGACAGCCCCAACCTAAGCGAGCAGTACTTC	CASSGRDSPNLSEQYF	TRBV19	TRBJ2-7	many	TRBD1
TGTGCCAGCAGCCCCTGGCGGGGTTCCGGTACCGGGGAGCTGTTTTTT	CASSPWRGSGTGELFF	TRBV14	TRBJ2-2	-	-
TGTGCCAGCAGTTTCGGCGGGTCGTACTCCTACGAGCAGTACTTC	CASSFGGSYSYEQYF	TRBV12-3/TRBV12-4	TRBJ2-7	many	-
TGTGCCAGCAAAGGGAGGGGCTACGAAAAACTGTTTTTT	CASKGRGYEKLFF	TRBV28	TRBJ1-4	few	-
TGTGCCAGCAGCTCCCGGGACAGGGGGGACGAGCAGTACTTC	CASSSRDRGDEQYF	TRBV7-9	TRBJ2-7	-	TRBD1
TGTGCCAGCAGTGAAGAGGGGCATTCACCCCCCCACTTT	CASSEEGHSPPHF	TRBV6-1	TRBJ1-6	few	-
TGTGCCAGCAGTAGATTAGCGGGAGTTCAAGTAGATACGCAGTATTTT	CASSRLAGVQVDTQYF	TRBV2	TRBJ2-3	many	TRBD2
TGTGCTACGCGGCGCGGGGGGGCGATTGGTGACACTGAAGCTTTCTTT	CATRRGGAIGDTEAFF	TRBV25-1	TRBJ1-1	many	-
TGTGCCAGCAGCTACCGGGACGCTGGAAACACCATATATTTT	CASSYRDAGNTIYF	TRBV6-1	TRBJ1-3	many	-
TGTGCCACCAGCAGTGCGAGGCCTTACTATGGCTACACCTTC	CATSSARPYYGYTF	TRBV15	TRBJ1-2	many	-
TGTGCCAGTAGTACAATGGACAGGGGACGTACAACGGGCTACACCTTC	CASSTMDRGRTTGYTF	TRBV19	TRBJ1-2	-	TRBD1
TGTGCCAGCAGAAGCTGGGGCAGGGACACTGAAGCTTTCTTT	CASRSWGRDTEAFF	TRBV7-9	TRBJ1-1	-	-
TGTGCCAGCAGCACCCGGGGCATAGATCAGCCCCAGCATTTT	CASSTRGIDQPQHF	TRBV2	TRBJ1-5	many	-
TGTGCCAGCAGCCCTGGACGCCGGGGTAATTCACCCCTCCACTTT	CASSPGRRGNSPLHF	TRBV11-2	TRBJ1-6	many	-
TGTGCCAGCAGCCAAGAATCATGGACGGAGGCTTTCTTT	CASSQESWTEAFF	TRBV11-3	TRBJ1-1	-	-
TGTGCCAGCAGCTTGGATAGCGGGGGGTACAATGAGCAGTTCTTC	CASSLDSGGYNEQFF	TRBV5-1	TRBJ2-1	many	TRBD2
TGTGCCAGCAGGGAAACGACTAGCTCTGGGGCCAACGTCCTGACTTTC	CASRETTSSGANVLTF	TRBV3-1	TRBJ2-6	many	-
TGTGCCAGCAGGGGACGGAGGGTCTTGGAGACCCAGTACTTC	CASRGRRVLETQYF	TRBV7-8	TRBJ2-5	many	-
TGCAGTGCTAGAGGGGACTCGGGACTTTACGAGCAGTACTTC	CSARGDSGLYEQYF	TRBV20-1	TRBJ2-7	-	-
TGTGCCAGTAGCCCGAGTAGCGGGAGGGCATTAAATGAGCAGTTCTTC	CASSPSSGRALNEQFF	TRBV19	TRBJ2-1	many	TRBD2
TGTGCCAGCAGCTTAAGGACAGGGGGCCCCACAGATACGCAGTATTTT	CASSLRTGGPTDTQYF	TRBV7-9	TRBJ2-3	-	TRBD1
TGTGCCAGCAGCTTAAGCCCTTTCGCGGAGGTCCAAGAGACCCAGTACTTC	CASSLSPFAEVQETQYF	TRBV11-1	TRBJ2-5	many	-
TGTGCCAGTTCTCCGGGGCGGGAGGTCGATACGCAGTATTTT	CASSPGREVDTQYF	TRBV19	TRBJ2-3	few	TRBD2
TGTGCCAGCCACCGGGGCCTCAAAGCAGGATACGAGCAGTACTTC	CASHRGLKAGYEQYF	TRBV2	TRBJ2-7	many	-
TGTGCCAGCAGTGACGGCCGCCTCCAAGAGACCCAGTACTTC	CASSDGRLQETQYF	TRBV6-2/TRBV6-3	TRBJ2-5	many	-
TGCAGTGCTAGCCCCTACGCCCAGGGAGGGGAGACCCAGTACTTC	CSASPYAQGGETQYF	TRBV20-1	TRBJ2-5	few	TRBD2
TGTGCCATCCGAGGGGACACTGAAGCTTTCTTT	CAIRGDTEAFF	TRBV10-3	TRBJ1-1	few	-
TGCAGCGTTGGTGGTAATGAAAAACTGTTTTTT	CSVGGNEKLFF	TRBV29-1	TRBJ1-4	many	-
TGTGCCAGCAGCTTAGATGTGGGATACCGGAACACTGAAGCTTTCTTT	CASSLDVGYRNTEAFF	TRBV11-2	TRBJ1-1	many	-
TGTGCCAGCAGCTTAGTTCAGTTATCCTACGAGCAGTACTTC	CASSLVQLSYEQYF	TRBV7-2	TRBJ2-7	many	-
TGTGCCAGCAGACGACGCCCTACCGGAGGGACTAGCAGAAACAATGAGCAGTTCTTC	CASRRRPTGGTSRNNEQFF	TRBV6-1	TRBJ2-1	many	TRBD2